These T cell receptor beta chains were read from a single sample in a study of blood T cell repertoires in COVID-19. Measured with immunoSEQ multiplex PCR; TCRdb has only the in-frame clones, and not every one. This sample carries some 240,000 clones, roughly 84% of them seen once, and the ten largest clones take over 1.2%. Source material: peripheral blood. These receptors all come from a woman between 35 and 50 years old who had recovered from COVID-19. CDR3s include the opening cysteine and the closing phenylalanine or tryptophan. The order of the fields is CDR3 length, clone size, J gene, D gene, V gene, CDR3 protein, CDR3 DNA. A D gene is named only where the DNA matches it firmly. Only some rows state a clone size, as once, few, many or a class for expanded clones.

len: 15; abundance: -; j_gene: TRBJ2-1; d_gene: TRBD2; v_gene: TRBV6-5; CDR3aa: CASRRLAGDGGEQFF; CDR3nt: TGTGCCAGCAGAAGACTAGCGGGGGATGGTGGTGAGCAGTTCTTC
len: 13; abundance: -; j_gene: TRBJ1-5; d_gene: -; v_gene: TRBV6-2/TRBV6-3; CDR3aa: CASSSWSGQPQHF; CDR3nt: TGTGCCAGCAGCTCCTGGAGTGGTCAGCCCCAGCATTTT
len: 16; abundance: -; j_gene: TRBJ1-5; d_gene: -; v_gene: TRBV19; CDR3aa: CASSGGRGRSYQPQHF; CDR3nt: TGTGCCAGTAGTGGAGGGAGGGGCAGATCTTATCAGCCCCAGCATTTT
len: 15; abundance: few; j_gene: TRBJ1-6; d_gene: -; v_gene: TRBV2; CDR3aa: CASSLEGSYNSPLHF; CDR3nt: TGTGCCAGCAGTTTGGAGGGCTCCTATAATTCACCCCTCCACTTT
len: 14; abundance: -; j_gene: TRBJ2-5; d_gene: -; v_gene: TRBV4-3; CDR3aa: CASSQEYRAETQYF; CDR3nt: TGCGCCAGCAGCCAAGAGTACAGGGCAGAGACCCAGTACTTC
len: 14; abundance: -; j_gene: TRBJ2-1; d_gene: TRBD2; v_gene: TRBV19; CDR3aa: CASSTTGWGGEQFF; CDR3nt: TGTGCCAGTAGTACCACGGGTTGGGGAGGGGAGCAGTTCTTC
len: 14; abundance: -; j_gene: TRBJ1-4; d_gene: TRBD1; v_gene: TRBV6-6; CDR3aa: CASVEGQGREKLFF; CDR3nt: TGTGCCAGCGTGGAAGGACAGGGGCGTGAAAAACTGTTTTTT
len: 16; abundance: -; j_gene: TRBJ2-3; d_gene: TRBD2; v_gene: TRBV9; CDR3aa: CASSVVGGEGGDTQYF; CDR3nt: TGTGCCAGCAGCGTAGTAGGCGGGGAGGGTGGAGATACGCAGTATTTT
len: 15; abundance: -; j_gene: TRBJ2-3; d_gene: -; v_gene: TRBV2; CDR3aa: CASSAGQTSTDTQYF; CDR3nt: TGTGCCAGCAGTGCAGGACAGACTAGCACAGATACGCAGTATTTT
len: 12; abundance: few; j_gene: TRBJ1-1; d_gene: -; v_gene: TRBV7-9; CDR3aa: CASSIRGTEAFF; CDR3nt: TGTGCCAGCAGCATCAGGGGCACTGAAGCTTTCTTT
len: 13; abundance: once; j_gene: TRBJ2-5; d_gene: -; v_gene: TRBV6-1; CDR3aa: CASSEVSQETQYF; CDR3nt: TGTGCCAGCAGTGAGGTCAGCCAAGAGACCCAGTACTTC
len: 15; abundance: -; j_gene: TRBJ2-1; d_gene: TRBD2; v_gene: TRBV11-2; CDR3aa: CASNPQLAGSNEQFF; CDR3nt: TGTGCCAGCAACCCACAACTAGCGGGATCGAATGAGCAGTTCTTC
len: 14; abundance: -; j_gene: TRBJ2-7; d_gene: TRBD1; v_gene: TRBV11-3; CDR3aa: CASSTTGSSYEQYF; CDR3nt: TGTGCCAGCAGCACGACAGGGAGCTCCTACGAGCAGTACTTC
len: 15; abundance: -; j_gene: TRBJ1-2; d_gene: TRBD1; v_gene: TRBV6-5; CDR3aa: CASSSTGGGSYGYTF; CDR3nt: TGTGCCAGCAGTTCCACAGGGGGCGGTAGCTATGGCTACACCTTC
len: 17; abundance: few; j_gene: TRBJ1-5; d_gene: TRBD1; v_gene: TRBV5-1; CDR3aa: CASSLPGTGVINQPQHF; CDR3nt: TGCGCCAGCAGCTTGCCCGGGACAGGGGTTATCAATCAGCCCCAGCATTTT
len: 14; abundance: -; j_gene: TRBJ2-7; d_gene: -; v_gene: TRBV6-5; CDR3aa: CASILDGSKGEQYF; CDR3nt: TGTGCCAGCATTCTAGACGGATCTAAAGGCGAGCAGTACTTC
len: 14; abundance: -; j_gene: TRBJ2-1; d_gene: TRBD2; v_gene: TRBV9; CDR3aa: CATARTSGGHEQFF; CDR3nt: TGTGCCACCGCGAGGACTAGCGGGGGACATGAGCAGTTCTTC
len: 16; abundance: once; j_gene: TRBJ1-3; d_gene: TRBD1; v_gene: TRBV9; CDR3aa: CASSFRPGTGGNTIYF; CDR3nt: TGTGCCAGCTCATTCCGGCCCGGGACAGGAGGAAACACCATATATTTT
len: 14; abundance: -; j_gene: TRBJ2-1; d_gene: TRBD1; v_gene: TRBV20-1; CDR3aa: CSASRQGARGEQFF; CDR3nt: TGCAGTGCTAGTAGACAGGGGGCGAGGGGTGAGCAGTTCTTC
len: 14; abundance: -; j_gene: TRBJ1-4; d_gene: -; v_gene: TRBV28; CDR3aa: CASRPTGPYEKLFF; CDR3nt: TGTGCCAGCAGACCCACAGGGCCCTATGAAAAACTGTTTTTT
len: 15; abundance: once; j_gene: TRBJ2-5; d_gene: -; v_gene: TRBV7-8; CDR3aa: CASRPGPGSQETQYF; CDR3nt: TGTGCCAGCAGGCCCGGGCCGGGATCACAAGAGACCCAGTACTTC
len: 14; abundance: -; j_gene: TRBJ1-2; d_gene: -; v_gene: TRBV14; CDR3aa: CASSQSLRGSGYTF; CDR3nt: TGTGCCAGCAGCCAAAGCCTCAGGGGCAGTGGCTACACCTTC
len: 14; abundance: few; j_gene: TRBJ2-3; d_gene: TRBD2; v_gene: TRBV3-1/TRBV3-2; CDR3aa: CASPRGGYTDTQYF; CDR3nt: TGTGCCAGTCCTCGCGGGGGGTACACAGATACGCAGTATTTT
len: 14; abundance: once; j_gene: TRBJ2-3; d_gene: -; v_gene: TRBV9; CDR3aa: CASSGAGFTDTQYF; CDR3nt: TGTGCCAGCAGTGGGGCAGGGTTTACAGATACGCAGTATTTT
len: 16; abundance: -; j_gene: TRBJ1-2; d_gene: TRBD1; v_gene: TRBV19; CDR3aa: CASSIQFGQGVKGYTF; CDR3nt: TGTGCCAGTAGTATCCAATTCGGACAGGGTGTGAAGGGCTACACCTTC
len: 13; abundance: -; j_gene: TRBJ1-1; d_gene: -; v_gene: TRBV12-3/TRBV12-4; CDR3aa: CASSLWMDSGAFF; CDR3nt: TGTGCCAGCAGTTTATGGATGGACAGCGGAGCTTTCTTT
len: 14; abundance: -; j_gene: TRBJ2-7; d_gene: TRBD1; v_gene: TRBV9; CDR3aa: CASSDGGQNYEQYF; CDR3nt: TGTGCCAGCAGCGATGGGGGACAGAACTACGAGCAGTACTTC
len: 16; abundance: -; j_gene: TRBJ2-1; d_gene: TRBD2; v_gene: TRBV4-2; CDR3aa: CASSQASGGADNEQFF; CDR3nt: TGTGCCAGCAGCCAAGCTTCCGGGGGGGCCGACAATGAGCAGTTCTTC
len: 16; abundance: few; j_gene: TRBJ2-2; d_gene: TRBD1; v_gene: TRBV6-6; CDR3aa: CASSYKWTGDTGELFF; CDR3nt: TGTGCCAGCAGTTATAAGTGGACAGGAGACACCGGGGAGCTGTTTTTT
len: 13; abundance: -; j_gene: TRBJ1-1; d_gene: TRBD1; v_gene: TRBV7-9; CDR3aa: CAYIGGAGTEAFF; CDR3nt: TGTGCTTATATAGGGGGCGCGGGGACTGAAGCTTTCTTT
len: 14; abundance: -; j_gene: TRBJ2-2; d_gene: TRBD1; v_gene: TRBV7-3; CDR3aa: CASSLAGGTGELFF; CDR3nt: TGTGCCAGCAGCTTAGCAGGGGGCACCGGGGAGCTGTTTTTT